This TCR beta chain came from a study of identical twins (dated by TCRdb to 2016 to 2017). Broadly, across the study: To test whether fetal clonotypes persist, this study deep-sequenced TCR alpha and beta repertoires from monozygotic twins, from unrelated adults of various ages, and from cord blood. To rule out contamination, replicate twin experiments were performed at different times with different library preparation protocols. Results the study describes overall, beyond this receptor: In monozygotic twins, recombination models systematically underestimated out-of-frame TCR alpha sharing, but the models matched the sharing seen between unrelated individuals. Zero-insertion analyses could be partly confounded by invariant T cells such as MAIT and iNKT, though diverse VJ usage argued against such confounding for most clonotypes. Because the same donors could not be followed over many years, the conclusions depended on cross-sectional statistical analysis. Abundant cord blood beta clonotypes had fewer insertions, young adult naive repertoires showed a similar but weaker trend, and memory repertoires showed no such trend. Out-of-frame TCR alpha sequences shared between twins showed an excess of low generation-probability sequences compared with coincidental sharing between unrelated individuals. A weaker excess of twin sharing was found in beta out-of-frame sequences because the signal-to-noise ratio was lowered by fewer shared sequences.

Libraries were prepared through 5' RACE. The instrument given in TCRdb is Illumina HiSeq 2000. A universal primer binding site was added through template switching, and the final cDNA carried a unique molecular identifier so that TCR cDNA molecules could be counted accurately. Specific primers in the conserved constant-segment region were used to synthesize first-strand cDNA for the TCR alpha and beta chains. Each cDNA library was double barcoded, with a SMART-Mk sample barcode plus Illumina barcodes, to control for contamination. Two successive PCR steps introduced TruSeq adapter sequences along with Illumina sample barcodes. The TCR alpha and beta cDNA libraries were sequenced on the Illumina HiSeq platform using custom primers. The authors processed their data as follows. MiGEC processed the raw reads to extract unique molecular identifiers, while MiXCR was used to determine the CDR3 positions. For each individual, recombination models were inferred using an EM algorithm with the repgenHMM and IGoR tools. The analysis of shared clonotypes was done with the tcR package in R, with sharing normalized by the product of cloneset sizes. To study raw recombination without the effects of thymic and clonal selection, out-of-frame nonproductive sequences were analyzed. TCRdb handled the public reads itself, with Q25 trimming in fastp and clone calling in MiXCR, and kept productive beta chains. Rows are unified per CDR3 protein, each entry keeping the most common DNA and genes. None of the V and J calls come from the authors' own analysis; TCRdb made them. The sample includes hundreds of thousands of distinct CDR3 sequences, with about 20% observed a single time. The top ten clonotypes cover roughly 4% of the sample.

With regard to this clonotype: Its antigen is unknown. No quality values exist for individual bases; no much larger clone is one base distant.

As encoded in the germline V gene, CDR1 is SGHRS while CDR2 is YFSETQ. V is trimmed back by 4 bases and J by 8 bases, and the junction contains 5 bases that no gene match accounts for. Taken from cysteine to phenylalanine, the CDR3 has 14 residues. Solely the CDR3 DNA is kept, with 42 bases framed from the first base. All donors were healthy Caucasians. Three pairs of female monozygotic twins, all aged roughly 18 to 30 years, were included in the twin cohort. Peripheral blood mononuclear cells were the source from which RNA for the TCR libraries was isolated. These same records also appear under a second study, on T cells expressing NK-cell markers. As the second study states: In sorted CD3+CD56+NKG2C+, CD3+CD56+NKG2C- and CD3+CD56-NKG2C+ T-cell subsets from 8 or 9 donors, TCR beta-chain repertoires were profiled. Among the eight sequenced donors, only one was HCMV-seronegative, while the other seven were HCMV-seropositive. In several experiments an anti-gammadeltaTCR antibody was added to restrict sorting to alphabetaTCR-expressing T cells. In more than five donors, the dominant CD3+CD56+NKG2C+ clonotypes were found to rank among the top 10 CD8+ clonotypes and to make up roughly 1.0-7.0% of CD8+ T cells. Those dominant clonotypes were again the most abundant among CD3+CD56-NKG2C+ cells in a handful of donors, at roughly 25-60.1%. Whether the expanded NKG2C-expressing T cell clones were specific for HCMV antigens was left unclear. Randomly selected healthy volunteers, three men and five women, were used as the eight sequenced donors. A commercial ELISA kit detecting HCMV-specific IgG in serum was used to determine HCMV serostatus. For five or six donors, bulk peripheral blood T-cell repertoires were also sequenced from unsorted PBMC. MIGEC was used to demultiplex reads and group reads by UMI, and MiTCR was used to assemble and quantify clonotypes. To exclude erroneous sequences, only TCR cDNA sequences supported by at least two reads were retained. The tcR package was used for downstream repertoire analysis, with clonotypes matched between fractions based on CDR3 nucleotide sequence plus V segment. VDJmatch was used to annotate antigen specificity against VDJdb, with one amino acid substitution in CDR3 allowed.

The TCR sequence derives from a woman aged 18-29 years in good health. The sequenced sample consisted of PBMCs. The V gene is TRBV5-1 and the J gene is TRBJ2-5; 13 of the junction bases match TRBD2. The CDR3 region: CASSPGLAGHTQYF. The DNA reads TGCGCCAGCAGCCCGGGACTAGCGGGGCACACCCAGTACTTC.